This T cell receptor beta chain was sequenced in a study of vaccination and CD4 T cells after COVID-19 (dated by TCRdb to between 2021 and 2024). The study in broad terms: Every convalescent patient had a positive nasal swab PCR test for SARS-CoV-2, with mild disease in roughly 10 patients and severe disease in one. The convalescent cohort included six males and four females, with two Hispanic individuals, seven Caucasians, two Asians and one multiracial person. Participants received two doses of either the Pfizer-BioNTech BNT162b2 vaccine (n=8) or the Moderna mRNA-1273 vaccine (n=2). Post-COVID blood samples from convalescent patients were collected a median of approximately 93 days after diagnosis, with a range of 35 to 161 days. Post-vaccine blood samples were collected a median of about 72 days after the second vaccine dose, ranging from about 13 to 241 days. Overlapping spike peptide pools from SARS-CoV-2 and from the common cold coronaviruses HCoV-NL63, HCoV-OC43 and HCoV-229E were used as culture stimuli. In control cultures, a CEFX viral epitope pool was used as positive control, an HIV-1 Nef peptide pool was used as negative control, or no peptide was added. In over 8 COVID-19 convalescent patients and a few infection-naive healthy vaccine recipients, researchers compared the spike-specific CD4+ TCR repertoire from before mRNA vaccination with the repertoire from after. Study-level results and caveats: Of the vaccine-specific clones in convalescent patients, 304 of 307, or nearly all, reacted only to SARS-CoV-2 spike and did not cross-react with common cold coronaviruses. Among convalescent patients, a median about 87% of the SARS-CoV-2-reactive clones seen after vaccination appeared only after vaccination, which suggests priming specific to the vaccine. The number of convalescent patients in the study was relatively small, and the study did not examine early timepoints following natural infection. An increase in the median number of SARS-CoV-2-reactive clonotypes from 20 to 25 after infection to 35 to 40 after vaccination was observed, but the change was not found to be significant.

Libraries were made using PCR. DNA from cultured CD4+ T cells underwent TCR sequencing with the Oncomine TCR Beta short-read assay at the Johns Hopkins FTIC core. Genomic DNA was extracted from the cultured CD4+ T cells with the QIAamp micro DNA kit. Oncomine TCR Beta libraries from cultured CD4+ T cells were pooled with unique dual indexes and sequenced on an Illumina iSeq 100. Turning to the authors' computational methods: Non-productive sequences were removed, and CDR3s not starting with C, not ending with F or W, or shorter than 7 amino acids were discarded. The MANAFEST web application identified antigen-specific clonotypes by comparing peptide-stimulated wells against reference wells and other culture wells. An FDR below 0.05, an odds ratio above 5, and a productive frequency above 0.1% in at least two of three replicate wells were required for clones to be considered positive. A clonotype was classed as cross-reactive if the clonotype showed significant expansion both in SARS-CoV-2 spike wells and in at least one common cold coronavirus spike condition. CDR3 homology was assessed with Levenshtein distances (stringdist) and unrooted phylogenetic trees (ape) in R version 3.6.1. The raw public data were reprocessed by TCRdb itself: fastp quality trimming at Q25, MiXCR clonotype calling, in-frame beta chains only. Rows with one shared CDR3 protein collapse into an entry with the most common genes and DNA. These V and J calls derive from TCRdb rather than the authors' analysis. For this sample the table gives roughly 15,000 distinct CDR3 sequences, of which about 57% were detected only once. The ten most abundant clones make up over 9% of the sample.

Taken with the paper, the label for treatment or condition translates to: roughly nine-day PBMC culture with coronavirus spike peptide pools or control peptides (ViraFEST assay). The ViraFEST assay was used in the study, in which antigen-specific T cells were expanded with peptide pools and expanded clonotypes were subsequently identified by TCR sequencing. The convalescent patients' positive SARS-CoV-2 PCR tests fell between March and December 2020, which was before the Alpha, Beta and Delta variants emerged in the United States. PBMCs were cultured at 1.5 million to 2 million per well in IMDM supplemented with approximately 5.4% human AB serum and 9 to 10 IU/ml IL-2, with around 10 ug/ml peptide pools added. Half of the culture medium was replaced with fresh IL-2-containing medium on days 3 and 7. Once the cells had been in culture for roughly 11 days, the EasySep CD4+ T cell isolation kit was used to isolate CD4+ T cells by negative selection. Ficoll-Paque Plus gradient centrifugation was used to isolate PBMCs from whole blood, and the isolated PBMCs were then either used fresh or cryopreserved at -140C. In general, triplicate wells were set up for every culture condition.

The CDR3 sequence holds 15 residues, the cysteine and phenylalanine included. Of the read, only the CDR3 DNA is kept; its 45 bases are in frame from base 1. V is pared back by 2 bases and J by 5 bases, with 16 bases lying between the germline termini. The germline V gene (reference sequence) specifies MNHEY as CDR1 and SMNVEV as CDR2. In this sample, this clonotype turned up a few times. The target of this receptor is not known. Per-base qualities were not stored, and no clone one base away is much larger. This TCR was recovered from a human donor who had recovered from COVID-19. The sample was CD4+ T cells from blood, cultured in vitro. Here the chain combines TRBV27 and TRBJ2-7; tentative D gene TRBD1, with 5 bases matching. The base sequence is TGTGCCAGCAGTTTAGGGGCGGTAGGTGAGGACGAGCAGTACTTC. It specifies CASSLGAVGEDEQYF.